These 21 T cell receptor beta chains share one sample of origin, sequenced in a study of cytomegalovirus exposure and HLA in healthy donors (dated by TCRdb to between 2016 and 2019). To prepare the library, the immunoSEQ multiplex PCR assay was applied. A mixture of 60 forward primers for TCR Vbeta segments and 13 reverse primers for TCR Jbeta segments was used in the multiplex PCR. Held by TCRdb, this immuneACCESS table contains in-frame sequences only and omits some clones. Under half of the omission traces to an unresolved V gene where checked; the cause of the rest is unknown. The sample profile shows over 100,000 clones; 50% to 75% of them were found once. The top ten clones comprise around 2.5% of the sample. The sequencing sample was made of PBMCs. These receptor sequences come from a middle-aged woman in good health and CMV-seronegative.

In this sample, this clone turned up many times. The rearrangement links TRBV6-4 to TRBJ1-1; 7 bases fit TRBD1. CDR3 size: 14 residues. The germline V gene encodes CDR1 MRHNA and CDR2 SNTAGT. Trimming cost V 6 bases and J 5 bases; bases outside gene matches: 9. This CDR3 reads CASSRTGEETEAFF. The CDR3 nucleotides are TGTGCCAGCAGCAGAACAGGGGAGGAGACTGAAGCTTTCTTT.

This clone was detected only a few times. The chain combines TRBV11-2 with TRBJ2-1; 7 bases map to TRBD2. V shed 7 bases, J shed 5 bases, and the junction held 11 bases outside the gene matches. The CDR3 loop spans 15 amino acids. Germline V gene data show CDR1 as SGHAT and CDR2 as FQNNGV. The CDR3 sequence is CASNVIWTRHNEQFF. Here the CDR3 DNA reads TGTGCCAGCAACGTCATCTGGACTAGACACAATGAGCAGTTCTTC.

The rearrangement uses TRBV4-2 and TRBJ1-2, with unresolved D. With 1 base removed from V and 0 bases from J, the gap between germline ends came to 9 bases. Germline CDR1 is LGHNA and CDR2 is YNFKEQ. The CDR3 is made up of 15 amino acids. The CDR3 loop is CASSQVQMSNYGYTF. Written as DNA, the CDR3 is TGTGCCAGCAGCCAAGTTCAGATGTCTAACTATGGCTACACCTTC.

The chain has TRBV5-8 and TRBJ2-7; 8 positions match TRBD1. Trimming took 4 bases from V and 5 from J; bases not matched to a gene: 5. CDR1 and CDR2 from the germline V gene are SGHTS and YDEGEE. The CDR3 is 13 amino acids. The CDR3 loop is CASSTRTGNEQYF. For the CDR3, the DNA is TGTGCCAGCAGCACCCGGACAGGGAACGAGCAGTACTTC.

This chain uses TRBV14 with TRBJ2-5; weak D call: TRBD1 (6 bases). Germline CDR1 reads SGHDN; CDR2 reads FVKESK. Deletions cut 4 bases from V and 4 bases from J, with 10 bases between. The CDR3 consists of 13 residues. The CDR3 bases are TGTGCCAGCAGCCCGACAGGTAGAGAGACCCAGTACTTC. Protein product: CASSPTGRETQYF.

V usage is TRBV5-1 and J usage is TRBJ2-5, with TRBD1 matching over 9 bases. This CDR3 has 15 residues. Trimming at V came to 2 bases and at J to 5 bases, leaving 7 bases not matched to a gene. From germline, CDR1 is SGHRS and CDR2 YFSETQ. The CDR3, as DNA: TGCGCCAGCAGCTTACAGGGGGCGCCCCGGGAGACCCAGTACTTC. Its protein product is CASSLQGAPRETQYF.

V usage is TRBV6-5 and J usage is TRBJ2-7; 7 nucleotides align to TRBD2. The germline V gene has CDR1 MNHEY and CDR2 SVGAGI. V gave up 6 bases and J gave up 2 bases; unmatched junction bases: 7. This CDR3 spans 14 amino acids. The CDR3 DNA reads TGTGCCAGCAGCTCAGCGGGGATCACCTACGAGCAGTACTTC. It specifies CASSSAGITYEQYF.

The chain uses TRBV25-1 and TRBJ2-6; 8 bases agree with TRBD1. Germline trimming cut 5 bases from V and 1 base from J; bases unmatched to any gene: 7. The length of the CDR3 is 17 residues. CDR1 MGHDK and CDR2 SYGVNS come from the germline V gene. In DNA form, the CDR3 reads TGTGCCAGCAGTTCCACTGACAGGGGATCTGGGGCCAACGTCCTGACTTTC. Translated, it gives CASSSTDRGSGANVLTF. Full variable domain (missing parts from reference TRBV25-1 and TRBJ2-6): EADIYQTPRYLVIGTGKKITLECSQTMGHDKMYWYQQDPGMELHLIHYSYGVNSTEKGDLSSESTVSRIRTEHFPLTLESARPSHTSQYLCASSSTDRGSGANVLTFGAGSRLTVL.

V and J are TRBV5-1 and TRBJ1-2, with 7 bases matching TRBD1. This CDR3 region has 16 residues. The V segment lost 5 bases and the J segment 7 bases; nucleotides outside the gene matches: 17. Per germline, CDR1 SGHRS and CDR2 YFSETQ. The chain's CDR3 is CASRSGQQVAVGGYTF. CDR3 DNA: TGCGCCAGCAGATCGGGACAGCAAGTTGCGGTGGGTGGCTACACCTTC.

The gene calls are TRBV11-2 and TRBJ1-1, with D perhaps TRBD1 (6 bases). CDR3 length: 15 residues. Germline V gene lookup returns CDR1 SGHAT and CDR2 FQNNGV. The V end lost 0 bases, the J end lost 0 bases, and 8 bases lay between the germline ends. CDR3: CASSLEGHLNTEAFF. The CDR3 DNA follows: TGTGCCAGCAGCTTAGAGGGACACCTGAACACTGAAGCTTTCTTT.

The rearrangement uses TRBV5-1 and TRBJ1-2; TRBD1 might be the D (6 bases). This CDR3 spans 14 amino acids. Looked up from germline, CDR1 is SGHRS and CDR2 is YFSETQ. V was cut by 0 bases and J by 3 bases, with 9 bases left in between. For the CDR3, the DNA is TGCGCCAGCAGCTTGGCGACAGGTGACTATGGCTACACCTTC. Protein sequence: CASSLATGDYGYTF.

The J gene is TRBJ1-1, the V gene TRBV7-2; TRBD1 agrees at 8 bases. From germline, CDR1 is SGHTA and CDR2 FQGNSA. This CDR3 is 17 amino acids long. V lost 2 bases to trimming and J lost 1 base; unmatched junction nucleotides: 9. The CDR3 sequence: CASSLYKTGQGNTEAFF. The CDR3 region has the DNA TGTGCCAGCAGCTTATATAAAACCGGACAGGGGAACACTGAAGCTTTCTTT.

This clone was seen a handful of times. The chain recombines TRBV18 with TRBJ1-4; D is ambiguous. Trimming removed 5 bases from V and 6 bases from J, with 10 bases in between. This CDR3 spans 13 amino acids. Germline loops: CDR1 KGHSH, CDR2 LQKENI. The DNA of the CDR3 is TGTGCCAGCTCATCCTCCCTAGATGAAAAACTGTTTTTT. It codes for CASSSSLDEKLFF. The full variable domain, completed using reference TRBV18 and TRBJ1-4, is NAGVMQNPRHLVRRRGQEARLRCSPMKGHSHVYWYRQLPEEGLKFMVYLQKENIIDESGMPKERFSAEFPKEGPSILRIQQVVRGDSAAYFCASSSSLDEKLFFGSGTQLSVL.

The chain couples TRBV7-9 to TRBJ1-3, with TRBD1 matching 8 bases. The CDR3 sequence is 16 residues long. The V gene's germline CDR1 is SEHNR and CDR2 FQNEAQ (reference sequence). The V segment lost 6 bases and the J segment 0 bases; nucleotides outside the gene matches: 7. CDR3 DNA: TGTGCCAGCAGGTCCGGGACAGGAGGCTCTGGAAACACCATATATTTT. Residues: CASRSGTGGSGNTIYF.

The chain has TRBV7-8 and TRBJ1-2, with no clear D. V dropped 3 bases and J dropped 3 bases, with 17 bases sitting between them. Germline assignment: CDR1 SGHVS and CDR2 FQNEAQ. This CDR3 comprises 16 residues. The chain's CDR3 is CASSLSVSPRYYGYTF. DNA for the CDR3: TGTGCCAGCAGCTTGTCGGTGTCCCCACGCTACTATGGCTACACCTTC. The variable domain in full, with the rest retrieved from reference TRBV7-8 and TRBJ1-2, is GAGVSQSPRYKVAKRGQDVALRCDPISGHVSLFWYQQALGQGPEFLTYFQNEAQLDKSGLPSDRFFAERPEGSVSTLKIQRTQQEDSAVYLCASSLSVSPRYYGYTFGSGTRLTVV.

This clone was seen more than once but under ten times. The DNA for the CDR3 is TGTGCCAGCAGTGATGGGTCCCGGGGGAGCTATGGCTACACCTTC. It encodes CASSDGSRGSYGYTF. V and J are TRBV6-1 and TRBJ1-2; tentative D call: TRBD1 (5 bases). This CDR3 spans 15 amino acids. Germline CDR1 reads MNHNS; CDR2 reads SASEGT. Trimming shortened V by 3 bases and J by 4 bases, and 15 bases separated the two germline ends.

The V and J genes are TRBV2 and TRBJ1-1; possibly TRBD1 for D (5 bases). CDR1 is SNHLY, CDR2 FYNNEI, per germline. The CDR3 consists of 13 residues. The ends were cut back, 7 bases at V and 1 base at J, with 10 bases in the middle. DNA for the CDR3: TGTGCCAGCACCCGACAGCAGAACACTGAAGCTTTCTTT. Protein sequence: CASTRQQNTEAFF.

The V and J genes are TRBV2 and TRBJ2-1; 11 positions match TRBD2. The CDR3 is 13 residues long. Unmatched junction bases numbered 1, after V lost 7 bases and J lost 5 bases. CDR1 is SNHLY and CDR2 is FYNNEI in the germline V gene. CDR3 region: CASTGLADNEQFF. CDR3 nucleotide sequence: TGTGCCAGCACGGGACTAGCGGACAATGAGCAGTTCTTC.

The CDR3 loop reads CSVPINRGGDTQYF. For the CDR3, the DNA is TGCAGCGTTCCTATTAACAGGGGAGGAGATACGCAGTATTTT. The V and J genes are TRBV29-1 and TRBJ2-3, with D perhaps matching TRBD1 (7 bases). Germline V lookup: CDR1 SQVTM, CDR2 ANQGSEA. V was cut by 5 bases and J by 5 bases, with 17 bases left in between. The CDR3 spans 14 residues.

The rearrangement links TRBV5-1 to TRBJ2-7; 10 bases match TRBD1. Losses at the gene ends were 3 bases for V and 2 bases for J; bases not matched to a gene: 2. CDR1 is SGHRS, CDR2 YFSETQ, per germline. This CDR3 spans 14 amino acids. CDR3 in DNA: TGCGCCAGCAGCTGGGGACAGGGGACCTACGAGCAGTACTTC. Its protein product is CASSWGQGTYEQYF.

This clone has just a few counts. The gene calls are TRBV6-5 and TRBJ1-2, with 7 positions matching TRBD1. The CDR3 sequence is 14 residues long. J gave up 8 bases and V 0 bases, and 6 bases lay outside the gene matches. Germline CDR1 MNHEY, CDR2 SVGAGI. The CDR3 region is CASSYSRGTEGYTF. The DNA for the CDR3 is TGTGCCAGCAGTTACTCGAGGGGGACAGAAGGCTACACCTTC.